This T cell receptor (beta chain) came from a study of OX40 agonist ivuxolimab in advanced cancers. Some clones are missing from TCRdb's copy, which holds only in-frame ones; the method was immunoSEQ multiplex PCR. Here the sample spans some 95,000 clones, about 85% being singletons. This CDR3 region has 14 residues. Between the trimmed V and J ends, which lost 1 base and 7 bases, there was a span of 11 bases. Germline values: CDR1 LNHNV, CDR2 YYDKDF (reference sequence). This rearrangement joins TRBV15 to TRBJ1-5; no clear D gene. The sequenced sample was CD4+ or CD8+ T cells sorted from blood, obtained in a trial of the OX40 agonist ivuxolimab. The source is an adult with an advanced solid tumor such as melanoma, head and neck, liver or kidney cancer. The chain's CDR3 is CATSRARVGQPQHF. CDR3 nucleotides: TGTGCCACCAGCAGAGCCCGGGTTGGCCAGCCCCAGCATTTT.